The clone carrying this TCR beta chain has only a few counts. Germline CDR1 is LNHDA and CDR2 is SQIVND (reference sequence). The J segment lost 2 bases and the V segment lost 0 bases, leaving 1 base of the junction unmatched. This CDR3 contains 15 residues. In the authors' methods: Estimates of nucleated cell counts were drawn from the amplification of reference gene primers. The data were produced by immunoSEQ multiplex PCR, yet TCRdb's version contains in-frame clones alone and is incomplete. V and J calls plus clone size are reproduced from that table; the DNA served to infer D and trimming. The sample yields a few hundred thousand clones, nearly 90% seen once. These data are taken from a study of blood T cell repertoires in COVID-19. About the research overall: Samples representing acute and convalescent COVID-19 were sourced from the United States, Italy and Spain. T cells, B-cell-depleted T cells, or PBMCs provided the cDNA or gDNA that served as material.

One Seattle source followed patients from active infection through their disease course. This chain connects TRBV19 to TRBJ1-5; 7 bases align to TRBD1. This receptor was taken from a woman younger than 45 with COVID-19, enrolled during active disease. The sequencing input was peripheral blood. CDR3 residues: CASSIEGTGNQPQHF. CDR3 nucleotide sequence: TGTGCCAGTAGTATAGAGGGGACAGGCAATCAGCCCCAGCATTTT.